The rows below give T cell receptor beta chains drawn from one sample of a study of cytomegalovirus exposure and HLA in healthy donors. Method: immunoSEQ multiplex PCR; TCRdb's copy keeps in-frame clones and lacks some. The sample yields 200,000 to 250,000 clones, about 90% seen once. Sample: PBMCs. These receptors were taken from a woman aged 18-29 years in good health and CMV-seronegative. Both conserved end residues are part of each CDR3. D genes are given only for firm matches. Size values are once, few and many counts, or a class for expanded clones, and some rows have none.

v_call: TRBV6-1
j_call: TRBJ2-7
d_call: TRBD1
clone_size: -
cdr3_nt: TGTGCCAGCACCCCCGGGACAGCGACTACCTACGAGCAGTACTTC
cdr3_aa: CASTPGTATTYEQYF

v_call: TRBV10-2
j_call: TRBJ2-1
d_call: TRBD2
clone_size: -
cdr3_nt: TGCGCCAGCAGTCCAGAGACTAGCGGCAAATACAATGAGCAGTTCTTC
cdr3_aa: CASSPETSGKYNEQFF

v_call: TRBV30
j_call: TRBJ2-1
d_call: -
clone_size: -
cdr3_nt: TGTGCCTGGAGTCCACTTCTGTACAATGAGCAGTTCTTC
cdr3_aa: CAWSPLLYNEQFF

v_call: TRBV5-1
j_call: TRBJ1-1
d_call: -
clone_size: -
cdr3_nt: TGCGCCAGCAGCTTCCCCCGGGGGGATGCGGACACTGAAGCTTTCTTT
cdr3_aa: CASSFPRGDADTEAFF

v_call: TRBV7-2
j_call: TRBJ1-5
d_call: -
clone_size: few
cdr3_nt: TGTGCCTCGGGTCAGCCCCAGCATTTT
cdr3_aa: CASGQPQHF

v_call: TRBV9
j_call: TRBJ1-3
d_call: TRBD1
clone_size: -
cdr3_nt: TGTGCCAGCAGCGCACCGGGACAGGGGAAAGACACCATATATTTT
cdr3_aa: CASSAPGQGKDTIYF

v_call: TRBV18
j_call: TRBJ2-2
d_call: TRBD2
clone_size: once
cdr3_nt: TGTGCCAGCTCACCTAGAACTAGCGGGACCACCGGGGAGCTGTTTTTT
cdr3_aa: CASSPRTSGTTGELFF

v_call: TRBV28
j_call: TRBJ1-5
d_call: -
clone_size: -
cdr3_nt: TGTGCCAGCAGTTTGCGGGGGGGCGGTCAGCCCCAGCATTTT
cdr3_aa: CASSLRGGGQPQHF

v_call: TRBV5-4
j_call: TRBJ1-2
d_call: TRBD1
clone_size: -
cdr3_nt: TGTGCCAGCAGCTGGACAGGGGGCGTCTATGGCTACACCTTC
cdr3_aa: CASSWTGGVYGYTF

v_call: TRBV27
j_call: TRBJ2-2
d_call: TRBD2
clone_size: -
cdr3_nt: TGTGCCAGCAGTTCATTTGGGACTAGCGGGAGGAACACCGGGGAGCTGTTTTTT
cdr3_aa: CASSSFGTSGRNTGELFF

v_call: TRBV30
j_call: TRBJ2-2
d_call: -
clone_size: once
cdr3_nt: TGTGCCTGGAAGTCCTACGGGGAGCTGTTTTTT
cdr3_aa: CAWKSYGELFF

v_call: TRBV10-2
j_call: TRBJ1-2
d_call: TRBD1
clone_size: -
cdr3_nt: TGCGCCAGCAGTGAAACGAGGACAGGGCCCTATGGCTACACCTTC
cdr3_aa: CASSETRTGPYGYTF

v_call: TRBV4-1
j_call: TRBJ2-7
d_call: TRBD2
clone_size: -
cdr3_nt: TGCGCCAGCAGCCAGGGACTAGCGGGACTATACGAGCAGTACTTC
cdr3_aa: CASSQGLAGLYEQYF

v_call: TRBV27
j_call: TRBJ2-7
d_call: TRBD1
clone_size: once
cdr3_nt: TGTGCCAGCAGCCAGGGGGCGGCCTACGAGCAGTACTTC
cdr3_aa: CASSQGAAYEQYF

v_call: TRBV5-4
j_call: TRBJ2-7
d_call: TRBD1
clone_size: -
cdr3_nt: TGTGCCAGCAAGAGGACAGGGGACCTCTACGAGCAGTACTTC
cdr3_aa: CASKRTGDLYEQYF

v_call: TRBV27
j_call: TRBJ1-1
d_call: -
clone_size: once
cdr3_nt: TGTGCCAGCAGTTTATCCCTACAGGGATTAACTGAAGCTTTCTTT
cdr3_aa: CASSLSLQGLTEAFF

v_call: TRBV10-2
j_call: TRBJ1-5
d_call: TRBD1
clone_size: -
cdr3_nt: TGCGCCAGCAGTCTATTCAGGGGGTCTAGCAATCAGCCCCAGCATTTT
cdr3_aa: CASSLFRGSSNQPQHF

v_call: TRBV12-5
j_call: TRBJ2-7
d_call: -
clone_size: -
cdr3_nt: TGTGCTAGTGGTTTCCCCGGACTCCCCTACGAGCAGTACTTC
cdr3_aa: CASGFPGLPYEQYF

v_call: TRBV6-5
j_call: TRBJ1-1
d_call: -
clone_size: -
cdr3_nt: TGTGCCAGCAGCCGAACAGGGTTCACTGAAGCTTTCTTT
cdr3_aa: CASSRTGFTEAFF

v_call: TRBV6-1
j_call: TRBJ2-7
d_call: TRBD1
clone_size: -
cdr3_nt: TGTGCCAGCGTCGAAATCTGGACAGGGATATACGAGCAGTACTTC
cdr3_aa: CASVEIWTGIYEQYF

v_call: TRBV18
j_call: TRBJ1-2
d_call: TRBD1
clone_size: few
cdr3_nt: TGTGCCAGCTCACCTCTCGACAGGGTTGATGGCTACACCTTC
cdr3_aa: CASSPLDRVDGYTF

v_call: TRBV6-5
j_call: TRBJ2-7
d_call: TRBD1
clone_size: -
cdr3_nt: TGTGCCAGCACCGACGCCCAAGGGGGCCCCAGCGAGCAGTACTTC
cdr3_aa: CASTDAQGGPSEQYF

v_call: TRBV14
j_call: TRBJ2-7
d_call: -
clone_size: -
cdr3_nt: TGTGCCAGCAGCCAAGGCGTGTACCCCTACGAGCAGTACTTC
cdr3_aa: CASSQGVYPYEQYF

v_call: TRBV18
j_call: TRBJ2-1
d_call: TRBD2
clone_size: -
cdr3_nt: TGTGCCAGCTCACCACCGGGCGGGAGGCCTAGTTACAATGAGCAGTTCTTC
cdr3_aa: CASSPPGGRPSYNEQFF

v_call: TRBV11-2
j_call: TRBJ2-7
d_call: -
clone_size: once
cdr3_nt: TGTGCCAGCAGCTTACCCCCTAGCTCCTACGAGCAGTACTTC
cdr3_aa: CASSLPPSSYEQYF

v_call: TRBV5-1
j_call: TRBJ2-3
d_call: TRBD1
clone_size: -
cdr3_nt: TGCGCCAGCAGCTTGAACTTTTGGGACAGGGGGACAGATACGCAGTATTTT
cdr3_aa: CASSLNFWDRGTDTQYF

v_call: TRBV4-2
j_call: TRBJ1-4
d_call: TRBD1
clone_size: -
cdr3_nt: TGTGCCAGCAGCCAAGATAACAGGGGGTCGGAAAAACTGTTTTTT
cdr3_aa: CASSQDNRGSEKLFF

v_call: TRBV27
j_call: TRBJ1-2
d_call: TRBD1
clone_size: -
cdr3_nt: TGTGCCAGCAGTTTTTCTGGGACAGCTTATGGCTACACCTTC
cdr3_aa: CASSFSGTAYGYTF

v_call: TRBV5-6
j_call: TRBJ1-2
d_call: TRBD1
clone_size: few
cdr3_nt: TGTGCCAGCAGCTTCACAGGGGATGACTATGGCTACACCTTC
cdr3_aa: CASSFTGDDYGYTF

v_call: TRBV6-5
j_call: TRBJ1-1
d_call: -
clone_size: once
cdr3_nt: TGTGCCAGCAGTTCCCTCCGGGGGGTGCAAGCTTTCTTT
cdr3_aa: CASSSLRGVQAFF

v_call: TRBV28
j_call: TRBJ1-1
d_call: -
clone_size: -
cdr3_nt: TGTGCCAGCAGTTTGGTACACGTAAACACTGAAGCTTTCTTT
cdr3_aa: CASSLVHVNTEAFF

v_call: TRBV7-3
j_call: TRBJ2-3
d_call: -
clone_size: -
cdr3_nt: TGTGCCAGCAGCCCGGGGGTGACAGATACGCAGTATTTT
cdr3_aa: CASSPGVTDTQYF

v_call: TRBV7-9
j_call: TRBJ2-7
d_call: TRBD1
clone_size: -
cdr3_nt: TGTGCCGTACAGGGGAAGTTATGGTACGAGCAGTACTTC
cdr3_aa: CAVQGKLWYEQYF

v_call: TRBV2
j_call: TRBJ2-5
d_call: TRBD2
clone_size: -
cdr3_nt: TGTGCCAGCAGCGTTGGACTAGCGGAGACCCAGTACTTC
cdr3_aa: CASSVGLAETQYF

v_call: TRBV28
j_call: TRBJ2-4
d_call: TRBD2
clone_size: -
cdr3_nt: TGTGCCAGCACCGCGGGGGGGGGCATTCAGTACTTC
cdr3_aa: CASTAGGGIQYF

v_call: TRBV7-9
j_call: TRBJ1-3
d_call: TRBD1
clone_size: -
cdr3_nt: TGTGCCAGCAGCTTAGCGACAGGGAGTGGAAACACCATATATTTT
cdr3_aa: CASSLATGSGNTIYF

v_call: TRBV6-1
j_call: TRBJ1-2
d_call: TRBD1
clone_size: -
cdr3_nt: TGTGCCAGCAGTGCTGTGGACAGGGCAGCTAACTATGGCTACACCTTC
cdr3_aa: CASSAVDRAANYGYTF

v_call: TRBV10-1
j_call: TRBJ2-3
d_call: TRBD2
clone_size: -
cdr3_nt: TGCGCCAGCAGTGAGTCTACGGGAGGGCCGTTCACGCAGTATTTT
cdr3_aa: CASSESTGGPFTQYF

v_call: TRBV11-3
j_call: TRBJ2-1
d_call: -
clone_size: -
cdr3_nt: TGTGCCAGCAGCGACCTTAGCGGCGAGCAGTTCTTC
cdr3_aa: CASSDLSGEQFF

v_call: TRBV5-1
j_call: TRBJ2-2
d_call: TRBD2
clone_size: -
cdr3_nt: TGCGCCAGCAGCTTATCCGGGACTAGCGGGAGTTGGAGCACCGGGGAGCTGTTTTTT
cdr3_aa: CASSLSGTSGSWSTGELFF

v_call: TRBV6-1
j_call: TRBJ2-2
d_call: TRBD2
clone_size: -
cdr3_nt: TGTGCCAGCAGGCACCGGGGGGGGACCGGGGAGCTGTTTTTT
cdr3_aa: CASRHRGGTGELFF

v_call: TRBV30
j_call: TRBJ1-3
d_call: -
clone_size: -
cdr3_nt: TGTGCCTGGAAACGGGGCTCTGGAAACACCATATATTTT
cdr3_aa: CAWKRGSGNTIYF

v_call: TRBV5-1
j_call: TRBJ1-1
d_call: -
clone_size: -
cdr3_nt: TGCGCCAGCAGACAGGTTTATAGGGGAAACACTGAAGCTTTCTTT
cdr3_aa: CASRQVYRGNTEAFF

v_call: TRBV5-4
j_call: TRBJ2-5
d_call: -
clone_size: -
cdr3_nt: TGTGCCAGCAGCTTGGGACCGACATCGTACCAAGAGACCCAGTACTTC
cdr3_aa: CASSLGPTSYQETQYF

v_call: TRBV4-1
j_call: TRBJ1-6
d_call: TRBD1
clone_size: -
cdr3_nt: TGCGCCAGCAGCCAAGTTGGGACAGGGCTACCCTATAATTCACCCCTCCACTTT
cdr3_aa: CASSQVGTGLPYNSPLHF

v_call: TRBV5-4
j_call: TRBJ2-3
d_call: -
clone_size: -
cdr3_nt: TGTGCCAGCAGCTTGGAGCAGGGCCGGGCTCTTACGCAGTATTTT
cdr3_aa: CASSLEQGRALTQYF

v_call: TRBV18
j_call: TRBJ2-3
d_call: TRBD1
clone_size: -
cdr3_nt: TGTGCCAGCTCACCACAGGGGGCGAGGAGCACAGATACGCAGTATTTT
cdr3_aa: CASSPQGARSTDTQYF

v_call: TRBV7-9
j_call: TRBJ2-5
d_call: -
clone_size: -
cdr3_nt: TGTGCCAGCAGCCTACTAGGTTTAGGGCTTCAAGAGACCCAGTACTTC
cdr3_aa: CASSLLGLGLQETQYF

v_call: TRBV30
j_call: TRBJ2-3
d_call: -
clone_size: -
cdr3_nt: TGTGCCTGGAGTGTCGGATACAGTAGCACAGATACGCAGTATTTT
cdr3_aa: CAWSVGYSSTDTQYF

v_call: TRBV11-2
j_call: TRBJ2-2
d_call: -
clone_size: -
cdr3_nt: TGTGCCAGCAGCTTTAAAACCGGGGAGCTGTTTTTT
cdr3_aa: CASSFKTGELFF

v_call: TRBV20-1
j_call: TRBJ2-7
d_call: -
clone_size: -
cdr3_nt: TGCAGTGCTAGAGTAGTAAACGAGCAGTACTTC
cdr3_aa: CSARVVNEQYF

v_call: TRBV7-2
j_call: TRBJ1-2
d_call: -
clone_size: -
cdr3_nt: TGTGCCAGCAGCTTGTTTGAGGGTTATGGCTACACCTTC
cdr3_aa: CASSLFEGYGYTF

v_call: TRBV9
j_call: TRBJ2-1
d_call: -
clone_size: -
cdr3_nt: TGTGCCAGCAGCGTAGGGAGGAGCTCCTACAATGAGCAGTTCTTC
cdr3_aa: CASSVGRSSYNEQFF

v_call: TRBV28
j_call: TRBJ1-2
d_call: TRBD1
clone_size: -
cdr3_nt: TGTGCCAGCAGTCTTCTGACAGGGGAAAGGAACTATGGCTACACCTTC
cdr3_aa: CASSLLTGERNYGYTF

v_call: TRBV25-1
j_call: TRBJ1-4
d_call: -
clone_size: -
cdr3_nt: TGTGCCAGCAGTGAACCGAAATTCGACGGAGGGATCAGTGAAAAACTGTTTTTT
cdr3_aa: CASSEPKFDGGISEKLFF